This TCR beta chain was recorded in a study of identical twins. General observations from the study: Cord blood beta clonotypes that were abundant carried fewer insertions, and memory repertoires showed no such trend.

This clonotype was observed a handful of times. Antigen: not known. TCRdb processed the 5' RACE reads anew with MiXCR; each CDR3 protein has one entry. The table records some 230,000 distinct CDR3 sequences, approximately 5.9% of them present only once. The V gene lost 0 bases and the J gene lost 9 bases, with 14 bases spanning the gap. CDR1 is SQVTM and CDR2 is ANQGSEA in the germline V gene. The CDR3 length is 13 residues. The same data also contributed to another study, on T cells expressing NK-cell markers. That publication notes: Sorted CD3+CD56-NKG2C+, CD3+CD56+NKG2C- and CD3+CD56+NKG2C+ T cells were the source of the TCR beta repertoires. Of the CD8+ T cells in roughly 6 donors, roughly 1.0-7.0% belonged to dominant NKG2C+ clonotypes.

V is TRBV29-1 and J is TRBJ2-5; D possibly matches TRBD1 or TRBD2 (5 bases each). Specimen: CD8+ T cells sorted from blood. The TCR was taken from a woman under 30 in good health. The CDR3 region has the DNA TGCAGCGTTGAAGACAGGGAGAGATGGGCCCAGTACTTC. Amino acid sequence: CSVEDRERWAQYF.